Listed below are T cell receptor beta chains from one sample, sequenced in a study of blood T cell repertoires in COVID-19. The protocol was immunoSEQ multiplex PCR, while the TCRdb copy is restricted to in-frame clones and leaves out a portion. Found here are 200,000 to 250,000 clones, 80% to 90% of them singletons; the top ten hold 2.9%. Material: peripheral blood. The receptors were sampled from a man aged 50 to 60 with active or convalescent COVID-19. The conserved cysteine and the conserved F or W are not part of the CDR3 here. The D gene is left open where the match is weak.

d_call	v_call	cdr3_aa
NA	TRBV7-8	ASSSLEKGSGNTIY
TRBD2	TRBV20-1	SASSGRDEQF
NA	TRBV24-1	ATSDGDQPQH
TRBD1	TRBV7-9	ASSIQGMAVGQF
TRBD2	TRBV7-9	ASSGAGLAVYEQY
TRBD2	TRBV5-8	ASKTGTSASYEQF
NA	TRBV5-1	ASSGSTQGRGQY
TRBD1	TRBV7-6	ASSSPSQGGGYT
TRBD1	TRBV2	ASSEGQAYNEQF
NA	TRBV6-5	ASSYSGGDTEAF
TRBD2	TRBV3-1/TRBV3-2	ASSRTSGVDTQY
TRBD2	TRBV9	ASSLSGSGGETQY
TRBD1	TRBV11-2	ASSLTGTETYEQY